This passage covers 5 T cell receptor beta chains from one sample sequenced in a study of vaccination effects on CD4 cells after COVID-19. These receptors' targets are unknown. Sequencing used immunoSEQ multiplex PCR; TCRdb keeps in-frame clones, though not all of them. Of some 30,000 clones in the sample, about four fifths are singletons; the top ten hold about 1.4%. ViraFEST used viral peptide pools to expand antigen-specific CD4+ T cells before sequencing. Following 10 days of culture, CD4+ T cells were isolated. Each participant was given two doses of one vaccine (BNT162b2 or mRNA-1273). Sequencing was performed on CD4+ T cells from PBMCs cultured with HCoV-NL63 spike peptides, taken after COVID-19 vaccination. The receptors come from a human donor who received a COVID-19 vaccine. Some clones in this sample may be carry-over from other donors' samples.

This clone occurred a few times. V is TRBV6-1 and J is TRBJ2-7, with TRBD2 matching 15 bases. The CDR3 is made up of 17 amino acids. The ends lost 4 bases at V and 5 bases at J; junction bases unmatched: 9. Germline CDR1 and CDR2: MNHNS and SASEGT. CDR3 region: CASSASGLAGGRDEQYV. In DNA form, the CDR3 reads TGTGCCAGCAGTGCCTCGGGACTAGCGGGGGGTAGGGACGAGCAGTACGTC.

As concerns this clone: This sample also contains other DNA sequences that code for the same CDR3. This chain connects TRBV29-1 to TRBJ1-1; D gene unclear. With 4 bases removed from V and 0 bases from J, the gap between germline ends came to 9 bases. This CDR3 contains 13 residues. Per the germline V gene, CDR1 is SQVTM and CDR2 is ANQGSEA. CDR3 DNA sequence: TGCAGCGTTGTACGGGATATGAACACTGAAGCTTTCTTT. Encoded protein: CSVVRDMNTEAFF.

V is TRBV7-2 and J is TRBJ2-2; unclear D gene. The CDR3 spans 17 residues. Germline CDR1 reads SGHTA; CDR2 reads FQGNSA. Trimming left V 4 bases short and J 2 bases short, with 17 bases between. CDR3 amino acids: CASSSSIGPPNTGELFF. CDR3 nucleotide sequence: TGTGCCAGCAGCTCCTCCATCGGACCGCCTAACACCGGGGAGCTGTTTTTT.

CDR3 DNA sequence: TGTGCCAGCAGTCGGGGTGGGTGGGAGACCCAGTACTTC. Its protein product is CASSRGGWETQYF. The chain combines TRBV2 with TRBJ2-5, with TRBD2 as a possible D gene (5 bases). V lost 5 bases and J lost 5, with 12 bases in between. Germline V gene data show CDR1 as SNHLY and CDR2 as FYNNEI. The CDR3 has 13 amino acids.

V gene TRBV5-1 combines with J gene TRBJ2-1; TRBD2 aligns across 11 bases. The V gene's germline CDR1 is SGHRS and CDR2 YFSETQ. V shed 5 bases, J shed 5 bases, and the junction held 6 bases outside the gene matches. The CDR3 has 15 residues. CDR3 DNA: TGCGCCAGCAGTTTTAGCGGGGGGGCCAACAATGAGCAGTTCTTC. It is translated as CASSFSGGANNEQFF.